The next 13 T cell receptor beta chains were all read from a single sample in a study of patients and donors after allogeneic stem cell transplantation. Each CDR3 protein is one row after TCRdb ran MiXCR on the RT-PCR reads. The data hold 150,000 or so distinct CDR3 sequences, with approximately 24% observed a single time. Sequencing was done on a sample of blood, either unsorted or a sorted T cell fraction (not recorded which). These receptor sequences come from a human donor who was either an allogeneic HSCT recipient or a stem cell or donor lymphocyte infusion donor (not recorded which). It is not recorded whose cells these are; they may come from a transplant donor.

V and J are TRBV5-1 and TRBJ2-1; tentatively, D is TRBD2 (6 bases). CDR1 SGHRS and CDR2 YFSETQ come from the germline V gene. The germline V and J ends were trimmed by 0 bases and 12 bases, with 13 bases remaining between them. The CDR3 totals 13 residues. CDR3 sequence (DNA): TGCGCCAGCAGCTTGGTAGGGACTCAACTGCAGTTCTTC. Encoded protein: CASSLVGTQLQFF.

This clonotype was seen at least ten times. The genes are TRBV10-3 and TRBJ1-1; D might be TRBD1 (5 bases). The V gene's germline CDR1 is ENHRY and CDR2 SYGVKD. The CDR3 runs 13 residues. The V gene lost 2 bases and the J gene lost 4 bases, with 8 bases spanning the gap. CDR3 amino acids: CAISEAGVTEAFF. DNA of the CDR3: TGTGCCATCAGTGAGGCGGGGGTCACTGAAGCTTTCTTT.

The table lists this clonotype with a few counts. This chain connects TRBV5-1 to TRBJ2-7; 7 bases agree with TRBD1. Per germline, CDR1 SGHRS and CDR2 YFSETQ. The ends lost 5 bases at V and 6 bases at J; junction bases unmatched: 11. The CDR3 length is 14 residues. CDR3 protein: CASSGTVTGPEQYF. The CDR3 DNA reads TGCGCCAGCAGTGGGACAGTGACCGGACCCGAGCAGTACTTC.

This clonotype was found a few times. The chain employs TRBV5-1 and TRBJ1-3; D may be TRBD1 (5 bases). Trimming removed 4 bases from V and 0 bases from J, with 26 bases in between. This CDR3 region has 20 residues. From germline, CDR1 is SGHRS and CDR2 YFSETQ. CDR3 DNA sequence: TGCGCCAGCAGCGCTGGACCAGGGTATTCCTCTCGAAGCTCTGGAAACACCATATATTTT. Translation: CASSAGPGYSSRSSGNTIYF.

This clonotype turned up a few times. V and J are TRBV20-1 and TRBJ2-7; no clear D gene. CDR3 size: 13 residues. Between the trimmed V and J ends, which lost 0 bases and 2 bases, there was a span of 8 bases. Per the germline V gene, CDR1 is DFQATT and CDR2 is SNEGSKA (reference sequence). CDR3 bases: TGCAGTGCTAGAGATCCAAGTACCTACGAGCAGTACTTC. It specifies CSARDPSTYEQYF.

CDR3 coding DNA: TGTGCCAGCAGCTCCATCTCCCTCATGAACACTGAAGCTTTCTTT. Amino acids: CASSSISLMNTEAFF. The chain has TRBV11-2 and TRBJ1-1; D is undetermined. The CDR3 spans 15 residues. The V end lost 4 bases, the J end lost 0 bases, and 12 bases lay between the germline ends. The germline V gene has CDR1 SGHAT and CDR2 FQNNGV.

The chain links TRBV5-1 to TRBJ1-1; no clear D. The germline V and J ends were trimmed by 3 bases and 11 bases, with 11 bases remaining between them. CDR1 and CDR2 from the germline V gene are SGHRS and YFSETQ. This CDR3 is built from 11 residues. CDR3: CASSSSLGAFF. The CDR3 nucleotides read TGCGCCAGCAGCTCGTCCTTAGGGGCTTTCTTT.

This clonotype was detected a few times. The chain uses TRBV2 and TRBJ1-4; TRBD1 is a possible D gene (5 bases). CDR3 length: 14 residues. The germline V gene has CDR1 SNHLY and CDR2 FYNNEI. V was clipped by 6 bases and J by 3 bases, with 11 bases between them. CDR3 region: CASRQGGSNEKLFF. Here the CDR3 DNA reads TGTGCCAGCAGGCAGGGCGGGTCTAATGAAAAACTGTTTTTT.

This chain joins TRBV5-1 and TRBJ2-2, with D unclear. The CDR3 is 14 amino acids. Germline V gives CDR1 SGHRS, CDR2 YFSETQ. V lost 0 bases and J lost 3, with 6 bases in between. This CDR3 is CASSLGAYTGELFF. The CDR3 DNA sequence: TGCGCCAGCAGCTTGGGTGCCTACACCGGGGAGCTGTTTTTT.

In this sample, this clonotype turned up a few times. V is TRBV5-1 and J is TRBJ1-5; no definite D call. CDR1 is SGHRS, CDR2 YFSETQ, per germline. Trimming removed 0 bases from V and 2 bases from J, with 9 bases in between. The CDR3 is 15 amino acids. As DNA, the CDR3 is TGCGCCAGCAGCTTGGGGGGAGAGGGCAATCAGCCCCAGCATTTT. The encoded protein is CASSLGGEGNQPQHF.

This clonotype has just a few counts. The chain recombines TRBV5-1 with TRBJ1-4, with unresolved D. The CDR3 is 13 residues long. Germline V gives CDR1 SGHRS, CDR2 YFSETQ. Trimming pared 6 bases from V and 6 bases from J, leaving 12 bases between. The CDR3 nucleotides are TGCGCCAGCACAAAGGGTGAAGATGAAAAACTGTTTTTT. Protein: CASTKGEDEKLFF.

The chain couples TRBV10-3 to TRBJ1-1; D unclear. Germline assignment: CDR1 ENHRY and CDR2 SYGVKD. Trimming pared 4 bases from V and 1 base from J, leaving 10 bases between. The CDR3 runs to 14 residues. CDR3 in DNA: TGTGCCATCAGTGCCGGAAGGACGAACACTGAAGCTTTCTTT. This sequence encodes CAISAGRTNTEAFF.

V and J are TRBV14 and TRBJ2-5, with D maybe TRBD2 (6 bases). CDR3 length: 15 amino acids. Germline CDR1 SGHDN, CDR2 FVKESK. Trimming stripped 4 bases from V and 4 bases from J, with 16 bases between. CDR3 region: CASSPGLPEGETQYF. The CDR3 nucleotides are TGTGCCAGCAGCCCGGGACTCCCTGAAGGAGAGACCCAGTACTTC. Complete variable domain (other parts from reference TRBV14 and TRBJ2-5): EAGVTQFPSHSVIEKGQTVTLRCDPISGHDNLYWYRRVMGKEIKFLLHFVKESKQDESGMPNNRFLAERTGGTYSTLKVQPAELEDSGVYFCASSPGLPEGETQYFGPGTRLLVL.